The 28 T cell receptor beta chains presented below share a single source sample, sequenced in a study of T cells in localized non-small cell lung cancer. TCRdb's copy holds only in-frame clones and misses some; the assay was immunoSEQ multiplex PCR. The sample has about 18,000 clones, 85% to 90% seen once; the top ten hold around 3.6%. Sequenced material: peripheral blood, taken before any cancer treatment. The receptors shown here come from a male donor at least 60 years old with stage II squamous cell lung carcinoma.

V is TRBV5-4 and J is TRBJ2-5; D gene unclear. CDR3 length equals 13 residues. Per germline, CDR1 SGHNT and CDR2 YYREEE (reference sequence). With 5 bases removed from V and 4 bases from J, the gap between germline ends came to 12 bases. The CDR3 spells CASRPEVSETQYF. CDR3 coding DNA: TGTGCCAGCAGACCTGAAGTATCAGAGACCCAGTACTTC.

This clone was detected only once. V is TRBV4-2 and J is TRBJ1-3; D possibly corresponds to TRBD1 (5 bases). CDR1 and CDR2 from the germline V gene are LGHNA and YNFKEQ. V was shortened by 6 bases and J by 2 bases, with 17 bases between the two germline ends. CDR3 length equals 16 residues. DNA for the CDR3: TGTGCCAGCAGTATCACCGGGGGGGGAGCTGGAAACACCATATATTTT. It is translated as CASSITGGGAGNTIYF.

This clone was detected only a few times. The chain combines TRBV29-1 with TRBJ1-1; D is perhaps TRBD1 (5 bases). Germline CDR1 SQVTM, CDR2 ANQGSEA. V was cut by 6 bases and J by 12 bases, with 17 bases left in between. The CDR3 length is 11 residues. CDR3 sequence reads: CSVRRDFVTFF. The CDR3 DNA reads TGCAGCGTACGCCGGGACTTCGTCACTTTCTTT. The variable domain in full, completed from reference TRBV29-1 and TRBJ1-1, reads SAVISQKPSRDICQRGTSLTIQCQVDSQVTMMFWYRQQPGQSLTLIATANQGSEATYESGFVIDKFPISRPNLTFSTLTVSNMSPEDSSIYLCSVRRDFVTFFGQGTRLTVV.

The chain links TRBV29-1 to TRBJ2-7; 8 nucleotides match TRBD1. The V gene end was trimmed by 2 bases and the J gene end by 4 bases; junction bases not matched to a gene: 4. The CDR3 contains 13 residues. Germline-derived CDR1 and CDR2 are SQVTM and ANQGSEA. The CDR3 protein is CSVEQDRGYEQYF. The DNA for the CDR3 is TGCAGCGTTGAACAAGACAGGGGTTACGAGCAGTACTTC.

The V gene is TRBV7-8, the J gene TRBJ1-3, with D possibly being TRBD1 (5 bases). V was pared by 5 bases and J by 2 bases, with 13 bases between. Germline CDR1 and CDR2: SGHVS and FQNEAQ. The CDR3 has 15 amino acids. The CDR3, as DNA: TGTGCCAGCAGCCGCATTGCAGGGACTGGAAACACCATATATTTT. This translates into CASSRIAGTGNTIYF.

This chain uses TRBV9 with TRBJ2-1; D is unclear. Trimming removed 0 bases at V and 2 bases at J, with 9 bases between. CDR3 length: 15 amino acids. Germline CDR1 and CDR2: SGDLS and YYNGEE. CDR3 region: CASSVEHTAYNEQFF. CDR3 in DNA: TGTGCCAGCAGCGTAGAGCACACGGCCTACAATGAGCAGTTCTTC.

V gene TRBV7-2 combines with J gene TRBJ2-7; D may be TRBD1 or TRBD2 (5 bases each). CDR1 is SGHTA and CDR2 is FQGNSA in the germline V gene. V lost 3 bases and J 1 base, leaving 7 bases between the germline ends. This CDR3 is 13 amino acids long. The DNA for the CDR3 is TGTGCCAGCAGCTTTGGGGGTTCCTACGAGCAGTACTTC. The encoded protein is CASSFGGSYEQYF.

By share of the sample, this clone is medium-sized. This rearrangement joins TRBV6-5 to TRBJ2-7; 9 positions match TRBD2. The ends lost 5 bases at V and 2 bases at J; junction bases unmatched: 7. This CDR3 contains 15 residues. Germline CDR1 is MNHEY and CDR2 is SVGAGI. The CDR3 nucleotides read TGTGCCAGCAGTCCGACTAGCGGACTACCCTACGAGCAGTACTTC. Encoded protein: CASSPTSGLPYEQYF.

J is TRBJ2-5 and V is TRBV5-1; tentatively, D is TRBD2 (6 bases). Germline V gene data show CDR1 as SGHRS and CDR2 as YFSETQ. The CDR3 sequence is 11 residues long. V was shortened by 4 bases and J by 8 bases, with 9 bases between the two germline ends. The CDR3: CASSPGTTQYF. Here the CDR3 DNA reads TGCGCCAGCAGCCCGGGGACTACCCAGTACTTC.

The rearrangement uses TRBV5-6 and TRBJ2-1; D unclear. V was cut by 0 bases and J by 13 bases, with 8 bases left in between. The CDR3 has 11 residues. The germline V gene encodes CDR1 SGHDT and CDR2 YYEEEE. CDR3 amino acids: CASSLGAGQFF. CDR3 DNA: TGTGCCAGCAGCTTGGGGGCCGGACAGTTCTTC.

The V call is TRBV9, the J call TRBJ2-1, with 9 bases lining up with TRBD1. In germline, CDR1 is SGDLS, CDR2 YYNGEE. The CDR3 has 15 residues. The junction had 6 bases not matched to a gene; V was cut back by 4 bases and J by 4 bases. The CDR3 here is CASSTGQGGYNEQFF. The CDR3 DNA is TGTGCCAGCAGCACGGGACAGGGCGGATACAATGAGCAGTTCTTC.

V usage is TRBV28 and J usage is TRBJ1-2; tentative D call: TRBD1 (5 bases). The germline V and J ends were trimmed by 3 bases and 3 bases, with 8 bases remaining between them. The germline V gene has CDR1 MDHEN and CDR2 SYDVKM. The CDR3 runs 13 residues. The CDR3 reads CASSLGGDYGYTF. DNA of the CDR3: TGTGCCAGCAGTTTGGGGGGAGACTATGGCTACACCTTC.

The chain combines TRBV29-1 with TRBJ2-1; TRBD2 matches at 8 bases. V shed 6 bases and J 3 bases; nucleotides not matched to a gene: 7. The CDR3 is 14 residues long. Germline V gives CDR1 SQVTM, CDR2 ANQGSEA. The DNA for the CDR3 is TGCAGCGTGAATAGCGGGATCGTCTACAATGAGCAGTTCTTC. Translation gives CSVNSGIVYNEQFF.

The J gene is TRBJ2-7, the V gene TRBV6-1; perhaps TRBD2 as D (6 bases). The germline V and J ends were trimmed by 2 bases and 0 bases, with 11 bases remaining between them. Germline V lookup: CDR1 MNHNS, CDR2 SASEGT. The CDR3 runs to 15 residues. The CDR3 loop reads CASSEQAGSSYEQYF. DNA of the CDR3: TGTGCCAGCAGTGAACAAGCGGGTTCCTCCTACGAGCAGTACTTC.

This clone has just a few counts. V usage is TRBV5-3 and J usage is TRBJ1-2; D is unclear. TRBV5-3 is marked as an open reading frame, function uncertain. This CDR3 has 12 amino acids. Trimming left V 8 bases short and J 4 bases short, with 12 bases between. In DNA, the CDR3 is TGTGCCAGGGTGAGAAAGACCTATGGCTACACCTTC. Its protein is CARVRKTYGYTF.

The V gene is TRBV9, the J gene TRBJ2-7; 7 bases fit TRBD1. V lost 4 bases, J lost 2 bases, and 9 bases stayed unmatched. Germline assignment: CDR1 SGDLS and CDR2 YYNGEE. The CDR3 spans 15 residues. The CDR3 protein is CASSPQTGTAYEQYF. CDR3 nucleotide sequence: TGTGCCAGCAGCCCCCAGACCGGGACAGCCTACGAGCAGTACTTC.

This clone was seen a single time. CDR3 protein: CASSLGTSGSETQYF. The CDR3 nucleotides are TGTGCCAGCAGCTTGGGGACTAGCGGGAGTGAGACCCAGTACTTC. The chain is built from TRBV5-4 and TRBJ2-5, with TRBD2 matching over 13 bases. The CDR3 has 15 amino acids. J lost 5 bases, V lost 0 bases, and 1 base had no gene match. CDR1 SGHNT and CDR2 YYREEE come from the germline V gene (reference sequence).

This chain uses TRBV6-1 with TRBJ2-2; no firm D call. Germline CDR1 is MNHNS and CDR2 is SASEGT. Trimming removed 3 bases at V and 7 bases at J, with 9 bases between. This CDR3 region has 13 residues. This CDR3 reads CASSDGVIGELFF. The DNA of the CDR3 is TGTGCCAGCAGTGATGGAGTGATCGGGGAGCTGTTTTTT.

With respect to this clone: This specimen includes other DNA sequences encoding the same CDR3. V gene TRBV28 combines with J gene TRBJ2-7; D may be TRBD1 or TRBD2 (5 bases each). This CDR3 has 13 amino acids. CDR1 MDHEN and CDR2 SYDVKM come from the germline V gene. Trimming left V 7 bases short and J 6 bases short, with 16 bases between. The CDR3 loop is CASIRGDSIEQYF. For the CDR3, the DNA is TGTGCCAGCATCCGGGGCGACTCGATCGAGCAGTACTTC.

This clone was detected once. The genes are TRBV30 and TRBJ2-7; 8 bases fit TRBD1. After removal of 0 bases from V and 2 bases from J, the junction contained 9 bases not matched to a gene. From germline, CDR1 is GTSNPN and CDR2 SVGIG (reference sequence). The CDR3 contains 16 residues. The CDR3 bases are TGTGCCTGGAGTGTTCTAGGCCGGGACAGGACCTACGAGCAGTACTTC. Amino acid sequence: CAWSVLGRDRTYEQYF.

The J gene is TRBJ2-1, the V gene TRBV5-1; 7 positions agree with TRBD2. Looked up from germline, CDR1 is SGHRS and CDR2 is YFSETQ. With 5 bases clipped from V and 1 base from J, the junction kept 6 bases outside the gene matches. The length of the CDR3 is 15 residues. As DNA, the CDR3 is TGCGCCAGCAGACAGGACGGGGGGTCCTACAATGAGCAGTTCTTC. It is translated as CASRQDGGSYNEQFF.

The genes are TRBV5-6 and TRBJ1-2; D gene uncertain. Germline V lookup: CDR1 SGHDT, CDR2 YYEEEE. Trimming removed 1 base at V and 2 bases at J, with 9 bases between. The CDR3 runs 14 residues. The CDR3 coding sequence is TGTGCCAGCAGCTTGTTGGGGATGAACTATGGCTACACCTTC. Protein: CASSLLGMNYGYTF.

The rearrangement joins TRBV18 to TRBJ2-2; 7 bases are shared with TRBD2. The length of the CDR3 is 15 residues. Trimming took 0 bases from V and 6 from J; bases not matched to a gene: 4. Germline CDR1 KGHSH, CDR2 LQKENI. In DNA form, the CDR3 reads TGTGCCAGCTCACCACCGGTGCGGGGGTCCGGGGAGCTGTTTTTT. Protein sequence: CASSPPVRGSGELFF.

This clone turned up a few times. An end of the junction does not agree with germline; a read error may underlie this. The J gene is TRBJ2-3, the V gene TRBV15; D gene unclear. The CDR3 extends over 12 amino acids. Per germline, CDR1 LNHNV and CDR2 YYDKDF (reference sequence). The CDR3 region is CASSASTDTQYF. CDR3 sequence (DNA): TGTGCCTCCAGTGCTAGCACAGATACGCAGTATTTT. Looking up the rest from reference TRBV15 and TRBJ2-3 gives the full variable domain: DAMVIQNPRYQVTQFGKPVTLSCSQTLNHNVMYWYQQKSSQAPKLLFHYYDKDFNNEADTPDNFQSRRPNTSFCFLDIRSPGLGDTAMYLCASSASTDTQYFGPGTRLTVL.

V and J are TRBV5-1 and TRBJ2-7, with D possibly being TRBD2 (5 bases). V lost 2 bases and J 3 bases, leaving 12 bases between the germline ends. Germline V lookup: CDR1 SGHRS, CDR2 YFSETQ. The CDR3 extends over 14 amino acids. Here the CDR3 reads CASSFEGVVYEQYF. For the CDR3, the DNA is TGCGCCAGCAGCTTTGAGGGCGTTGTCTACGAGCAGTACTTC.

This clone was detected once. The chain joins TRBV28 to TRBJ1-5; TRBD1 might be the D (5 bases). The germline V gene encodes CDR1 MDHEN and CDR2 SYDVKM. Trimming took 6 bases from V and 3 from J, leaving 9 bases between them. This CDR3 contains 13 residues. CDR3: CASRRQPNQPQHF. The CDR3 coding sequence is TGTGCCAGCAGGAGACAGCCCAATCAGCCCCAGCATTTT.

This chain connects TRBV29-1 to TRBJ2-7, with 9 bases lining up with TRBD1. The CDR3 extends over 16 amino acids. CDR1 and CDR2 from the germline V gene are SQVTM and ANQGSEA. The V segment lost 0 bases and the J segment 4 bases; nucleotides outside the gene matches: 10. The CDR3 protein is CSVEDRGQGFRYEQYF. The CDR3 coding sequence is TGCAGCGTTGAAGACCGAGGACAGGGGTTTCGGTACGAGCAGTACTTC.

The V call is TRBV7-9, the J call TRBJ2-7; 9 nucleotides match TRBD1. Germline V CDR1 and CDR2: SEHNR, FQNEAQ (reference sequence). The CDR3 runs 16 residues. The ends lost 6 bases at V and 4 bases at J; junction bases unmatched: 13. The CDR3 loop is CASSLGPGQGVYEQYF. The CDR3 DNA reads TGTGCCAGCAGTCTAGGTCCGGGACAGGGTGTTTACGAGCAGTACTTC.